These 27 T cell receptor beta chains came from one sample sequenced in a study of blood T cell repertoires in COVID-19. TCRdb's table, derived via immunoSEQ multiplex PCR, lists solely in-frame clones and lacks some. Of fewer than 350,000 clones in the sample, around nine tenths were seen once. The sample taken for sequencing was PBMCs or T cells enriched from blood (not recorded which). These TCRs come from a woman aged 25 to 45 who had been exposed to COVID-19.

This sequence joins TRBV19 and TRBJ2-7, with 11 positions matching TRBD2. Germline V CDR1 and CDR2: LNHDA, SQIVND (reference sequence). This CDR3 region has 14 residues. The V gene end was trimmed by 5 bases and the J gene end by 4 bases; junction bases not matched to a gene: 4. CDR3 bases: TGTGCCAGTAGTCTGACTAGCGGGGTTTACGAGCAGTACTTC. Its protein is CASSLTSGVYEQYF.

V gene TRBV11-2 combines with J gene TRBJ1-6, with TRBD1 matching 7 bases. Germline V lookup: CDR1 SGHAT, CDR2 FQNNGV. The CDR3 spans 15 residues. Trimming at V came to 1 base and at J to 15 bases, leaving 12 bases not matched to a gene. The CDR3 DNA is TGTGCCAGCAGCTTAGTTGGTGGACAGGAGGTAGTCCTCCACTTT. It is translated as CASSLVGGQEVVLHF.

This rearrangement joins TRBV15 to TRBJ2-1; perhaps TRBD1 as D (6 bases). Germline-derived CDR1 and CDR2 are LNHNV and YYDKDF (reference sequence). V lost 0 bases and J lost 8, with 23 bases in between. The CDR3 consists of 18 residues. The CDR3 bases are TGTGCCACCAGCAGAGATCTGAGCGATGGGGGCGCGAACGATGAGCAGTTCTTC. Protein: CATSRDLSDGGANDEQFF.

The V gene is TRBV5-1, the J gene TRBJ2-1; TRBD1 is a possible D gene (5 bases). The CDR3 sequence is 15 residues long. Germline values: CDR1 SGHRS, CDR2 YFSETQ. V was trimmed by 4 bases and J by 0 bases, leaving 11 bases between them. The CDR3 DNA is TGCGCCAGCAGCCAGGACACGAGCTCCTACAATGAGCAGTTCTTC. This encodes CASSQDTSSYNEQFF.

This clone was counted a single time. The rearrangement uses TRBV4-2 and TRBJ2-1; TRBD2 agrees at 7 bases. Germline lookup yields CDR1 LGHNA and CDR2 YNFKEQ. V gave up 0 bases and J gave up 1 base; unmatched junction bases: 9. This CDR3 spans 18 amino acids. This chain's CDR3 is CASSQDGVARESYNEQFF. The CDR3 DNA reads TGTGCCAGCAGCCAAGATGGCGTCGCGCGGGAGTCCTACAATGAGCAGTTCTTC.

This sequence joins TRBV28 and TRBJ1-1, with D possibly TRBD1 on 5 matching bases. V was clipped by 2 bases and J by 11 bases, with 9 bases between them. CDR1 and CDR2 (germline): MDHEN, SYDVKM. CDR3 length: 11 residues. The DNA for the CDR3 is TGTGCCAGCAGTTTAGAGGCAGGGGCTTTCTTT. Translated: CASSLEAGAFF.

The rearrangement joins TRBV7-9 to TRBJ1-3; D is perhaps TRBD1 (5 bases). The V gene's germline CDR1 is SEHNR and CDR2 FQNEAQ (reference sequence). This CDR3 has 16 amino acids. V lost 4 bases to trimming and J lost 4 bases, with 17 bases between them. The CDR3 nucleotides read TGTGCCAGCAGCTCACCGACGGGGGTGAGAGGAAACACCATATATTTT. Its protein product is CASSSPTGVRGNTIYF.

The chain uses TRBV3-1 (or the pseudogene TRBV3-2) and TRBJ1-4; D is unclear. This CDR3 contains 12 residues. V was clipped by 0 bases and J by 10 bases, with 6 bases between them. The germline CDR1 and CDR2 sequences are LGHDT and YNNKEL (reference sequence). The DNA for the CDR3 is TGTGCCAGCAGCCAAGAATCGAGAAAACTGTTTTTT. Translating it yields CASSQESRKLFF.

The chain couples TRBV5-1 to TRBJ1-2; the D is unclear. Germline V gene data show CDR1 as SGHRS and CDR2 as YFSETQ. V lost 0 bases to trimming and J lost 0 bases, with 12 bases between them. The CDR3 runs to 16 residues. The CDR3 protein is CASSLDRGPTNYGYTF. The CDR3 DNA follows: TGCGCCAGCAGCTTGGATCGCGGCCCCACTAACTATGGCTACACCTTC.

The chain links TRBV11-3 to TRBJ2-1; 8 positions match TRBD2. The CDR3 length is 17 residues. Trimming at V came to 6 bases and at J to 7 bases, leaving 17 bases not matched to a gene. Per germline, CDR1 SGHNT and CDR2 YENEEA. CDR3 loop: CASRPSGAGVVRNEQFF. The CDR3 coding sequence is TGTGCCAGCAGACCCAGCGGAGCGGGAGTGGTTCGGAATGAGCAGTTCTTC. Together with reference TRBV11-3 and TRBJ2-1, the CDR3 gives the full variable domain: EAGVVQSPRYKIIEKKQPVAFWCNPISGHNTLYWYLQNLGQGPELLIRYENEEAVDDSQLPKDRFSAERLKGVDSTLKIQPAELGDSAVYLCASRPSGAGVVRNEQFFGPGTRLTVL.

CDR3 in amino acids: CASSEGGGAAKNIQYF. The CDR3 DNA is TGTGCCAGCAGTGAAGGAGGAGGGGCGGCCAAAAACATTCAGTACTTC. The chain joins TRBV25-1 to TRBJ2-4; possible D gene TRBD2, 6 bases. The V gene's germline CDR1 is MGHDK and CDR2 SYGVNS. CDR3 length: 16 residues. V was clipped by 2 bases and J by 1 base, with 12 bases between them.

The CDR3: CATSATNSGNTIYF. The CDR3 region has the DNA TGTGCCACCAGTGCTACTAACTCTGGAAACACCATATATTTT. This chain joins TRBV24-1 and TRBJ1-3, with no clear D. Trimming took 5 bases from V and 0 from J, leaving 7 bases between them. CDR3 length: 14 residues. Looked up from germline, CDR1 is KGHDR and CDR2 is SFDVKD.

The chain has TRBV12-3 or TRBV12-4 and TRBJ2-7; D not resolved. The CDR3 has 10 amino acids. V gave up 5 bases and J gave up 5 bases, with 4 bases separating them. The CDR3 protein is CASSSDEQYF. The CDR3 nucleotides are TGTGCCAGCAGTAGCGACGAGCAGTACTTC.

The genes are TRBV11-3 and TRBJ2-7; 11 bases match TRBD1. The CDR3 runs to 15 residues. Per the germline V gene, CDR1 is SGHNT and CDR2 is YENEEA. Unmatched junction bases numbered 6, after V lost 5 bases and J lost 3 bases. CDR3 DNA sequence: TGTGCCAGCAGCCAGAAGGGACAGGGGGTCTACGAGCAGTACTTC. This translates into CASSQKGQGVYEQYF.

The CDR3 loop reads CASSREGATDTQYF. In DNA, the CDR3 is TGTGCCAGCTCACGGGAGGGAGCCACAGATACGCAGTATTTT. The chain joins TRBV18 to TRBJ2-3; TRBD2 matches 7 bases. This CDR3 is built from 14 residues. The ends lost 4 bases at V and 2 bases at J; junction bases unmatched: 3. Germline V gives CDR1 KGHSH, CDR2 LQKENI.

The J gene is TRBJ1-2, the V gene TRBV19, with a tentative D call TRBD1 (6 bases). Germline V gives CDR1 LNHDA, CDR2 SQIVND (reference sequence). The CDR3 is 14 residues long. Trimming took 7 bases from V and 3 from J, leaving 15 bases between them. The DNA for the CDR3 is TGTGCCAGTATTTCCAGGGGAGATCACTATGGCTACACCTTC. Translation gives CASISRGDHYGYTF.

This chain connects TRBV18 to TRBJ1-3, with 7 positions matching TRBD1. Per germline, CDR1 KGHSH and CDR2 LQKENI. The J segment lost 1 base and the V segment lost 1 base, leaving 4 bases of the junction unmatched. The CDR3 is made up of 16 amino acids. For the CDR3, the DNA is TGTGCCAGCTCACCACTCCGGGACAGATCTGGAAACACCATATATTTT. Amino acid sequence: CASSPLRDRSGNTIYF.

The rearrangement links TRBV24-1 to TRBJ2-7; 14 positions agree with TRBD2. Per the germline V gene, CDR1 is KGHDR and CDR2 is SFDVKD. The V and J ends lost 3 bases and 0 bases, in that order; junction bases with no gene match: 6. The CDR3 loop spans 18 amino acids. In nucleotides, the CDR3 is TGTGCCACCAGTGATGGACTAGCGGGAGGCCCCTACTCCTACGAGCAGTACTTC. It is translated as CATSDGLAGGPYSYEQYF.

The J gene is TRBJ2-1, the V gene TRBV11-2, with a tentative D call TRBD1 (6 bases). Trimming took 9 bases from V and 12 from J, leaving 21 bases between them. The CDR3 contains 13 residues. CDR1 and CDR2 (germline): SGHAT, FQNNGV. Here the CDR3 reads CASGRGDNERQFF. The CDR3 DNA follows: TGTGCCAGTGGTAGAGGGGACAATGAGAGGCAGTTCTTC.

The chain combines TRBV5-6 with TRBJ1-2; 7 nucleotides agree with TRBD1. The germline V gene encodes CDR1 SGHDT and CDR2 YYEEEE. The CDR3 is 15 residues long. Losses at the gene ends were 4 bases for V and 4 bases for J; bases not matched to a gene: 10. The CDR3 region has the DNA TGTGCCAGCAGCAACCAAGACAGGGTTGGCTATGGCTACACCTTC. Its translation is CASSNQDRVGYGYTF.

The rearrangement uses TRBV27 and TRBJ1-3; unclear D gene. This CDR3 is 15 amino acids long. The V and J ends lost 5 bases and 1 base respectively, with 12 bases between them. Germline V gene data show CDR1 as MNHEY and CDR2 as SMNVEV (reference sequence). The CDR3 is CASSRSGESGNTIYF. In DNA form, the CDR3 reads TGTGCCAGCAGTCGGTCCGGGGAATCTGGAAACACCATATATTTT.

The chain links TRBV11-2 to TRBJ2-1, with 7 bases matching TRBD2. Trimming cost V 0 bases and J 3 bases; bases outside gene matches: 2. The CDR3 is 15 amino acids. Germline V lookup: CDR1 SGHAT, CDR2 FQNNGV. In DNA, the CDR3 is TGTGCCAGCAGCTTAGAGACTAGCCTCTACAATGAGCAGTTCTTC. It encodes CASSLETSLYNEQFF.

V gene TRBV5-1 combines with J gene TRBJ2-2; 8 positions agree with TRBD2. V lost 0 bases and J lost 4; bases outside the gene matches: 11. Germline CDR1 reads SGHRS; CDR2 reads YFSETQ. The CDR3 consists of 18 residues. The CDR3 reads CASSLAFRAGDGTGELFF. The CDR3 coding sequence is TGCGCCAGCAGCTTGGCCTTCCGAGCGGGGGATGGCACCGGGGAGCTGTTTTTT. Supplemented by reference TRBV5-1 and TRBJ2-2, the full variable domain reads KAGVTQTPRYLIKTRGQQVTLSCSPISGHRSVSWYQQTPGQGLQFLFEYFSETQRNKGNFPGRFSGRQFSNSRSEMNVSTLELGDSALYLCASSLAFRAGDGTGELFFGEGSRLTVL.

The chain recombines TRBV9 with TRBJ1-3; weak D call: TRBD1 (5 bases). Germline values: CDR1 SGDLS, CDR2 YYNGEE. The CDR3 consists of 14 residues. V was trimmed by 0 bases and J by 8 bases, leaving 12 bases between them. CDR3 DNA sequence: TGTGCCAGCAGCGTAGATGCCAGGGAGGACACCATATATTTT. Protein product: CASSVDAREDTIYF.

The J gene is TRBJ2-2, the V gene TRBV15; TRBD2 matches 16 bases. This CDR3 comprises 20 residues. V trimming: 1 base; J trimming: 2 bases; junction bases outside the gene matches: 7. Germline V lookup: CDR1 LNHNV, CDR2 YYDKDF (reference sequence). The CDR3 spells CATSRGLGLAGGANTGELFF. The CDR3 DNA follows: TGTGCCACCAGCAGAGGACTGGGACTAGCGGGAGGGGCCAACACCGGGGAGCTGTTTTTT. Together with reference TRBV15 and TRBJ2-2, the CDR3 gives the full variable domain: DAMVIQNPRYQVTQFGKPVTLSCSQTLNHNVMYWYQQKSSQAPKLLFHYYDKDFNNEADTPDNFQSRRPNTSFCFLDIRSPGLGDTAMYLCATSRGLGLAGGANTGELFFGEGSRLTVL.

The V gene is TRBV15, the J gene TRBJ2-2; perhaps TRBD1 as D (5 bases). The CDR3 length is 13 residues. Between the trimmed V and J ends, which lost 3 bases and 8 bases, there was a span of 10 bases. Germline V lookup: CDR1 LNHNV, CDR2 YYDKDF (reference sequence). The CDR3 coding sequence is TGTGCCACCAGCAGCCAGGGCATGGGGGAGCTGTTTTTT. It specifies CATSSQGMGELFF.

The V gene is TRBV13, the J gene TRBJ1-3; D may be TRBD1 (6 bases). Germline CDR1 reads PRHDT; CDR2 reads FYEKMQ (reference sequence). There are 13 residues in the CDR3. V was shortened by 6 bases and J by 4 bases, with 10 bases between the two germline ends. The CDR3 DNA follows: TGTGCCAGCAGAGCACAGGGAGGAAACACCATATATTTT. It specifies CASRAQGGNTIYF.